The clone carrying this T cell receptor beta chain showed up many times. The data were taken from a study of T cells after posttransplantation cyclophosphamide. Produced via immunoSEQ multiplex PCR; TCRdb's table is partial and in-frame only. There are under 50,000 clones in the sample, none observed a single time. This CDR3 is built from 17 residues. Per germline, CDR1 SGHRS and CDR2 YFSETQ. Trimming removed 4 bases from V and 4 bases from J; junction bases left unmatched: 14. The source is a man aged 35-49 years in good health, CMV-negative, and a related stem cell transplant donor. The sample comprised PBMCs. The chain has TRBV5-1 and TRBJ2-3; 8 bases are shared with TRBD2. CDR3 DNA sequence: TGCGCCAGCAGCCCCGGGCACAGCGGGAGAGCCGCAGATACGCAGTATTTT. This translates into CASSPGHSGRAADTQYF.